This is a list of T cell receptor beta chains from one sample in a study of T cell responses to AZD1222 COVID-19 vaccine. Some clones are missing from TCRdb's copy, which holds only in-frame ones; the method was immunoSEQ multiplex PCR. The table lists some 130,000 clones, roughly 90% of them singletons. The source material was peripheral blood, sampled on day 0 of AZD1222 vaccination. These receptor sequences come from an adult in good health. Both conserved end residues are part of each CDR3. D genes are given only for firm matches. Some rows mark clone size as missing; the rest say once, few, many or name a class of expanded clone.

cdr3_nt cdr3_aa j_call clone_size v_call d_call
TGTGCCAGCAGCTCGCTAGCGGGCAACTACGAGCAGTACTTC CASSSLAGNYEQYF TRBJ2-7 - TRBV7-9 TRBD2
TGTGCCGGAAGGATCAAAAACATTCAGTACTTC CAGRIKNIQYF TRBJ2-4 few TRBV25-1 -
TGTGCCAGCAGCTTGGCGACAGGGGACCAGCCCCAGCATTTT CASSLATGDQPQHF TRBJ1-5 - TRBV5-5 TRBD1
TGTGCCAGCAGCCAACGTTACAATGAGCAGTTCTTC CASSQRYNEQFF TRBJ2-1 - TRBV3-1/TRBV3-2 -
TGTGCCAGCAGCGGCCAGGCTAGCGGGGAAAAAAACATTCAGTACTTC CASSGQASGEKNIQYF TRBJ2-4 - TRBV9 TRBD2
TGTGCGAGCGCGGGACGGGGTTCCGGGACAGGCAATACCGGGGAGCTGTTTTTT CASAGRGSGTGNTGELFF TRBJ2-2 - TRBV2 TRBD1
TGCAGTGTGTGGGGCAACACTGAAGCTTTCTTT CSVWGNTEAFF TRBJ1-1 few TRBV20-1 -
TGTGCCAGCAGCCCTAACCGCAGGGGAAATCAGCCCCAGCATTTT CASSPNRRGNQPQHF TRBJ1-5 few TRBV3-1/TRBV3-2 -
TGTGCCAGCAGTGAGTTTCGAGCAGACAGGGAATTCTATGGCTACACCTTC CASSEFRADREFYGYTF TRBJ1-2 few TRBV6-2/TRBV6-3 TRBD1
TGCGCCAGCAGCCTCGCTGTTCTGAACACTGAAGCTTTCTTT CASSLAVLNTEAFF TRBJ1-1 - TRBV4-1 -
TGCAGCGTTGGTAGTTTGAACACTGAAGCTTTCTTT CSVGSLNTEAFF TRBJ1-1 - TRBV29-1 -
TGTGCCAGCCTTATAGCGGGAGATACCACAGATACGCAGTATTTT CASLIAGDTTDTQYF TRBJ2-3 - TRBV6-5 TRBD2
TGTGCCTCGAGCTGGGTGAACACTGAAGCTTTCTTT CASSWVNTEAFF TRBJ1-1 - TRBV19 -
TGTGCCAGCTCACAGACACGCACAGATACGCAGTATTTT CASSQTRTDTQYF TRBJ2-3 - TRBV18 -
TGTGCCAGTAGTGAAAGGGGTGGTGAAAATGAGCAGTTCTTC CASSERGGENEQFF TRBJ2-1 - TRBV19 -
TGTGCCAGCAGCCCATACAGGGGCTCTGGAAACACCATATATTTT CASSPYRGSGNTIYF TRBJ1-3 - TRBV7-2 TRBD1
TGTGCCAGCAGGTTTAATAGACTACGAGTTTCAGATACGCAGTATTTT CASRFNRLRVSDTQYF TRBJ2-3 - TRBV2 -
TGCAGTGCTAGTTCGGGGTCGGGGTTGGCGGTCATTGCGCAGCCCCAGCATTTT CSASSGSGLAVIAQPQHF TRBJ1-5 - TRBV20-1 -